These 29 T cell receptor beta chains were sequenced from one sample in a study of cytomegalovirus exposure and HLA in healthy donors. PCR primers comprised 60 Vbeta and 13 Jbeta primers. Libraries were prepared by immunoSEQ multiplex PCR; TCRdb keeps only in-frame clonotypes and omits some of them. The data hold over 100,000 clones, with less than 90% observed a single time. What was sequenced was PBMCs. These receptors were taken from a man aged 35 to 55 in good health and CMV-seronegative.

CDR3 sequence: CASSLERAGGPRDTQYF. The DNA for the CDR3 is TGTGCCAGCAGCTTAGAAAGGGCGGGGGGGCCGAGAGATACGCAGTATTTT. This chain links TRBV7-2 with TRBJ2-3, with 9 bases matching TRBD2. CDR3 length: 17 residues. V lost 1 base to trimming and J lost 5 bases; unmatched junction nucleotides: 10. Germline-derived CDR1 and CDR2 are SGHTA and FQGNSA.

This clone was observed once. The V and J genes are TRBV5-6 and TRBJ2-7, with TRBD1 matching 9 bases. The V gene end was trimmed by 0 bases and the J gene end by 6 bases; junction bases not matched to a gene: 1. CDR3 length equals 13 residues. Germline CDR1 SGHDT, CDR2 YYEEEE. CDR3 DNA sequence: TGTGCCAGCAGCTTGGTGACAGGGGGCGAGCAGTACTTC. Translating gives CASSLVTGGEQYF.

This clone was counted once. The chain has TRBV4-2 and TRBJ2-2; no clear D. From germline, CDR1 is LGHNA and CDR2 YNFKEQ. V was pared by 4 bases and J by 2 bases, with 8 bases between. The CDR3 has 14 residues. CDR3 nucleotides: TGTGCCAGCAGCCTAGAATATAACACCGGGGAGCTGTTTTTT. It yields the protein CASSLEYNTGELFF.

The genes are TRBV30 and TRBJ1-1; TRBD1 aligns across 9 bases. CDR3 length equals 14 residues. The germline CDR1 and CDR2 sequences are GTSNPN and SVGIG (reference sequence). V was clipped by 5 bases and J by 0 bases; unmatched bases: 4. CDR3 nucleotide sequence: TGTGCCTGGGGGGGACAGGGAATGAACACTGAAGCTTTCTTT. Translation: CAWGGQGMNTEAFF.

DNA of the CDR3: TGTGCCATCAGCCCCACACGGGATCACAATCAGCCCCAGCATTTT. Translated: CAISPTRDHNQPQHF. The rearrangement uses TRBV10-3 and TRBJ1-5; D gene uncertain. This CDR3 contains 15 residues. Trimming removed 6 bases from V and 3 bases from J, with 15 bases in between. Germline V gene sequence: CDR1 ENHRY, CDR2 SYGVKD.

CDR3 in amino acids: CASSLTSGETDTQYF. The CDR3 bases are TGTGCCAGCAGCTTGACTAGCGGGGAGACAGATACGCAGTATTTT. The rearrangement links TRBV7-9 to TRBJ2-3; 11 bases line up with TRBD2. Germline loops: CDR1 SEHNR, CDR2 FQNEAQ (reference sequence). V was clipped by 3 bases and J by 3 bases; unmatched bases: 2. The CDR3 runs 15 residues.

The V and J genes are TRBV6-1 and TRBJ1-3; D gene ambiguous. V was shortened by 6 bases and J by 0 bases, with 9 bases between the two germline ends. The CDR3 loop spans 14 amino acids. Germline CDR1 is MNHNS and CDR2 is SASEGT. The CDR3 reads CASSGLSSGNTIYF. CDR3 DNA: TGTGCCAGCAGCGGACTTTCCTCTGGAAACACCATATATTTT.

The chain recombines TRBV28 with TRBJ2-1, with D tentatively TRBD1 (6 bases). V gave up 2 bases and J gave up 9 bases, with 11 bases separating them. This CDR3 region has 13 residues. The germline V gene encodes CDR1 MDHEN and CDR2 SYDVKM. The CDR3 DNA is TGTGCCAGCAGTTTAAGGACAGCCGGTGAGCAGTTCTTC. Translation: CASSLRTAGEQFF.

This clone came up a few times. V gene TRBV7-9 combines with J gene TRBJ2-4, with TRBD1 matching 7 bases. The V gene end was trimmed by 4 bases and the J gene end by 8 bases; junction bases not matched to a gene: 8. The CDR3 has 14 amino acids. Looked up from germline, CDR1 is SEHNR and CDR2 is FQNEAQ (reference sequence). The CDR3 DNA reads TGTGCCAGCAGCTCCCAGACAGGGTTAGACATTCAGTACTTC. This codes for CASSSQTGLDIQYF.

The chain joins TRBV2 to TRBJ2-2; TRBD1 is a possible D gene (6 bases). CDR3 length: 18 residues. Trimming removed 4 bases at V and 0 bases at J, with 18 bases between. Per germline, CDR1 SNHLY and CDR2 FYNNEI. CDR3 sequence reads: CASSVTLTGTSNTGELFF. The DNA of the CDR3 is TGTGCCAGCAGTGTTACCCTGACCGGGACATCGAACACCGGGGAGCTGTTTTTT.

This clone was seen just once. J is TRBJ2-7 and V is TRBV9; weak D call: TRBD2 (6 bases). The CDR3 length is 14 residues. Germline CDR1 SGDLS, CDR2 YYNGEE. Trimming stripped 0 bases from V and 3 bases from J, with 10 bases between. In nucleotides, the CDR3 is TGTGCCAGCAGCGTAGAATTAGCGGACTACGAGCAGTACTTC. As protein: CASSVELADYEQYF. The entire variable domain, with the rest obtained from reference TRBV9 and TRBJ2-7, is as follows: DSGVTQTPKHLITATGQRVTLRCSPRSGDLSVYWYQQSLDQGLQFLIQYYNGEERAKGNILERFSAQQFPDLHSELNLSSLELGDSALYFCASSVELADYEQYFGPGTRLTVT.

The chain recombines TRBV12-5 with TRBJ2-5, with TRBD1 identical over 10 bases. Germline V gene sequence: CDR1 LGHNT, CDR2 FRNRAP. The CDR3 runs 14 residues. V dropped 6 bases and J dropped 7; count of bases not matched to a gene: 8. CDR3 residues: CASGRSRTGGTQYF. The CDR3 DNA reads TGTGCTAGTGGCCGATCCCGGACAGGGGGGACCCAGTACTTC.

The chain recombines TRBV4-3 with TRBJ1-2; D call uncertain. V was pared by 8 bases and J by 1 base, with 11 bases between. Germline V gene lookup returns CDR1 LGHNA and CDR2 YSLEER. There are 13 residues in the CDR3. The CDR3 nucleotides read TGCGCCAGCCGCCGGGAGGGTAACTATGGCTACACCTTC. This gives the protein CASRREGNYGYTF.

This clone showed up just once. V and J are TRBV28 and TRBJ2-3; tentative D call: TRBD2 (6 bases). With 5 bases removed from V and 5 bases from J, the gap between germline ends came to 23 bases. CDR3 length: 17 residues. Germline V gives CDR1 MDHEN, CDR2 SYDVKM. The CDR3, as DNA: TGTGCCAGCAGTCCTCTTAGCGGTCCGGGCATGGAAGATACGCAGTATTTT. It yields the protein CASSPLSGPGMEDTQYF.

The genes are TRBV2 and TRBJ1-4, with D possibly matching TRBD1 (6 bases). Germline V gene lookup returns CDR1 SNHLY and CDR2 FYNNEI. The V end was cut by 6 bases, the J end by 8 bases, with 16 bases between. The CDR3 totals 14 residues. For the CDR3, the DNA is TGTGCCAGCAGAGCGAGACAGGTACAGGAAAAACTGTTTTTT. This sequence encodes CASRARQVQEKLFF. Based on the CDR3 plus reference TRBV2 and TRBJ1-4, the full variable domain is EPEVTQTPSHQVTQMGQEVILRCVPISNHLYFYWYRQILGQKVEFLVSFYNNEISEKSEIFDDQFSVERPDGSNFTLKIRSTKLEDSAMYFCASRARQVQEKLFFGSGTQLSVL.

The chain is built from TRBV28 and TRBJ2-5; 7 bases agree with TRBD1. The CDR3 has 14 residues. After removal of 3 bases from V and 5 bases from J, the junction contained 6 bases not matched to a gene. CDR1 and CDR2 (germline): MDHEN, SYDVKM. The chain's CDR3 is CASSLNRGGETQYF. The CDR3 DNA is TGTGCCAGCAGTTTGAACAGGGGTGGGGAGACCCAGTACTTC. Full variable domain (outside the CDR3, taken from reference TRBV28 and TRBJ2-5): DVKVTQSSRYLVKRTGEKVFLECVQDMDHENMFWYRQDPGLGLRLIYFSYDVKMKEKGDIPEGYSVSREKKERFSLILESASTNQTSMYLCASSLNRGGETQYFGPGTRLLVL.

The chain joins TRBV5-1 to TRBJ2-1; TRBD2 matches at 11 bases. Germline-derived CDR1 and CDR2 are SGHRS and YFSETQ. CDR3 length: 15 amino acids. V trimming: 7 bases; J trimming: 0 bases; junction bases outside the gene matches: 3. In DNA form, the CDR3 reads TGCGCCAGCGGGGGACTAGCGGCCTCCTACAATGAGCAGTTCTTC. Translation: CASGGLAASYNEQFF.

This rearrangement joins TRBV2 to TRBJ2-1, with a possible D match to TRBD1 (5 bases). Per germline, CDR1 SNHLY and CDR2 FYNNEI. There are 15 residues in the CDR3. Trimming pared 5 bases from V and 3 bases from J, leaving 14 bases between. In DNA form, the CDR3 reads TGTGCCAGCAGTACCCCCATGCAGGGCTACAATGAGCAGTTCTTC. Translated, it gives CASSTPMQGYNEQFF. Combining the CDR3 with reference TRBV2 and TRBJ2-1 gives the whole variable domain EPEVTQTPSHQVTQMGQEVILRCVPISNHLYFYWYRQILGQKVEFLVSFYNNEISEKSEIFDDQFSVERPDGSNFTLKIRSTKLEDSAMYFCASSTPMQGYNEQFFGPGTRLTVL.

The V and J genes are TRBV18 and TRBJ2-7; 7 bases are a match to TRBD1. CDR3 length: 13 residues. After removal of 5 bases from V and 5 bases from J, the junction contained 6 bases not matched to a gene. Germline V gives CDR1 KGHSH, CDR2 LQKENI. This CDR3 reads CASSSQGTDEQYF. The CDR3 bases are TGTGCCAGCTCAAGCCAAGGGACAGACGAGCAGTACTTC.

This clone came up a few times. This chain uses TRBV11-2 with TRBJ1-3, with TRBD1 identical over 8 bases. The CDR3 consists of 17 residues. V shed 1 base, J shed 3 bases, and the junction held 8 bases outside the gene matches. CDR1 is SGHAT and CDR2 is FQNNGV in the germline V gene. The CDR3 DNA is TGTGCCAGCAGCTTAGGGACAGGGAAGGGCAGTGGAAACACCATATATTTT. Its translation: CASSLGTGKGSGNTIYF. Drawing the rest from reference TRBV11-2 and TRBJ1-3, the complete variable domain is EAGVAQSPRYKIIEKRQSVAFWCNPISGHATLYWYQQILGQGPKLLIQFQNNGVVDDSQLPKDRFSAERLKGVDSTLKIQPAKLEDSAVYLCASSLGTGKGSGNTIYFGEGSWLTVV.

The genes are TRBV7-2 and TRBJ1-5; D may be TRBD1 (5 bases). The CDR3 length is 14 residues. Germline V gene data show CDR1 as SGHTA and CDR2 as FQGNSA. Trimming left V 1 base short and J 2 bases short, with 6 bases between. The CDR3, as DNA: TGTGCCAGCAGCTTAGAGACAGGCAATCAGCCCCAGCATTTT. Translated: CASSLETGNQPQHF.

The CDR3 sequence: CASSFGSDRQETQYF. Here the CDR3 DNA reads TGTGCCAGCAGCTTCGGTAGTGATCGACAAGAGACCCAGTACTTC. The chain links TRBV11-1 to TRBJ2-5, with D uncertain. This CDR3 has 15 amino acids. Trimming took off 3 bases at V and 2 bases at J, with 13 bases between the two ends. Germline V gives CDR1 SGHAT, CDR2 FQDESV (reference sequence).

This clone was detected a few times. The junction departs from germline at one end; a sequencing error may be responsible. DNA for the CDR3: TGTGCCAGCACCTTGCGCGGGTTCCGGGAGACCCAGTACTTC. Translation gives CASTLRGFRETQYF. The chain uses TRBV5-6 and TRBJ2-5, with D possibly matching TRBD2 (5 bases). This CDR3 spans 14 amino acids. Germline lookup yields CDR1 SGHDT and CDR2 YYEEEE.

The rearrangement links TRBV19 to TRBJ2-1; 9 bases are a match to TRBD1. The junction had 4 bases not matched to a gene; V was cut back by 6 bases and J by 1 base. CDR3 size: 15 residues. Per the germline V gene, CDR1 is LNHDA and CDR2 is SQIVND (reference sequence). The CDR3 sequence: CASRAGTGSYNEQFF. DNA of the CDR3: TGTGCCAGTAGAGCCGGGACAGGGTCCTACAATGAGCAGTTCTTC.

This clone was counted only a few times. J is TRBJ2-1 and V is TRBV7-6, with D possibly TRBD2 on 5 matching bases. V lost 4 bases and J lost 13, with 17 bases in between. Per the germline V gene, CDR1 is SGHVS and CDR2 is FNYEAQ. The CDR3 has 13 residues. DNA of the CDR3: TGTGCCAGCAGCTCCGCGGCGGCCGGAGGCCAGTTCTTC. Amino acid sequence: CASSSAAAGGQFF.

The chain joins TRBV9 to TRBJ2-3, with TRBD2 matching 8 bases. CDR3 length: 17 amino acids. V shed 0 bases and J 2 bases; nucleotides not matched to a gene: 8. Germline V gene data show CDR1 as SGDLS and CDR2 as YYNGEE. CDR3 protein: CASSVGDSGESTDTQYF. The CDR3 DNA sequence: TGTGCCAGCAGCGTAGGGGATAGCGGGGAATCCACAGATACGCAGTATTTT.

The rearrangement uses TRBV29-1 and TRBJ2-5; D is unresolved. Germline assignment: CDR1 SQVTM and CDR2 ANQGSEA. This CDR3 has 12 residues. Trimming took off 4 bases at V and 1 base at J, with 7 bases between the two ends. Written as DNA, the CDR3 is TGCAGCGTTGCTGGCAGCCAAGAGACCCAGTACTTC. This sequence encodes CSVAGSQETQYF.

This clone was seen a handful of times. The CDR3 DNA follows: TGTGCCAGCAGTCGACAGGGCCTTAATTCACCCCTCCACTTT. Protein: CASSRQGLNSPLHF. The rearrangement links TRBV28 to TRBJ1-6; 7 bases line up with TRBD1. CDR1 MDHEN and CDR2 SYDVKM come from the germline V gene. V lost 5 bases to trimming and J lost 6 bases; unmatched junction nucleotides: 4. The CDR3 has 14 residues.

This sequence joins TRBV19 and TRBJ1-2; D remains ambiguous. This CDR3 has 15 amino acids. Germline CDR1 is LNHDA and CDR2 is SQIVND (reference sequence). Trimming removed 5 bases at V and 4 bases at J, with 17 bases between. The CDR3: CASSPRHFSVYGYTF. The CDR3 nucleotides are TGTGCCAGTAGTCCCCGACACTTCTCGGTCTATGGCTACACCTTC.